This TCR beta chain emerged from a study of identical twins. Overall study findings and caveats: Modeled out-of-frame TCR alpha sharing in monozygotic twins fell below observed levels.

It was template switching that added a universal primer site, and there were unique molecular identifiers on the cDNA. TCRdb re-analysed the 5' RACE reads in MiXCR, keeping a single row per CDR3 protein. The data contain hundreds of thousands of distinct CDR3 sequences, 8.6% of them singletons. Points on this clonotype: The antigen remains unidentified.

The V segment lost 8 bases and the J segment 4 bases; nucleotides outside the gene matches: 10. This CDR3 region has 15 residues. From germline, CDR1 is MNHEY and CDR2 SMNVEV (reference sequence). These data were likewise used in another study, on yellow fever vaccine responses in identical twins.

V gene TRBV27 combines with J gene TRBJ2-7; 11 nucleotides match TRBD2. Sequencing was carried out using PBMCs. This receptor was identified in a woman aged 18-35 years in good health. CDR3 bases: TGTGCCAGCGGAGAGCTAGCGGGAGGAAAATACGAGCAGTACTTC. It is translated as CASGELAGGKYEQYF.